The next 30 T cell receptor beta chains were all read from a single sample in a study of blood T cell repertoires in COVID-19 (dated by TCRdb to 2019 to 2021). The library was produced with the immunoSEQ multiplex PCR assay. Here the immuneACCESS table is served through TCRdb, limited to in-frame sequences with V and J called. Missing clones are a known gap in these copies; in checked studies unresolved V genes cover under half, and the rest lacks a known reason. The sample profile shows about 330,000 clones; 86% of them were found once. Of the sample, approximately 1.5% is held by the ten largest clones. Sequenced: peripheral blood. These receptors originate from a woman aged 45 to 65 with acute or convalescent COVID-19.

This clone was counted a single time. The chain recombines TRBV7-2 with TRBJ1-6; possibly TRBD1 for D (6 bases). CDR1 and CDR2 from the germline V gene are SGHTA and FQGNSA. The germline V and J ends were trimmed by 1 base and 5 bases, with 21 bases remaining between them. This CDR3 contains 19 residues. CDR3 loop: CASSLGWRGGKGDNSPLHF. DNA for the CDR3: TGTGCCAGCAGCTTAGGGTGGAGGGGGGGCAAGGGCGATAATTCACCCCTCCACTTT.

This clone has just one count. The rearrangement uses TRBV5-1 and TRBJ1-4; 11 bases are a match to TRBD1. From germline, CDR1 is SGHRS and CDR2 YFSETQ. The CDR3 spans 16 residues. With V trimmed by 4 bases and J by 7 bases, 9 bases remained unmatched. The DNA of the CDR3 is TGCGCCAGCAGCGTTCTACCGGGACAGGGGGTTGAAAAACTGTTTTTT. Translation gives CASSVLPGQGVEKLFF.

The V and J genes are TRBV5-6 and TRBJ1-6, with TRBD1 matching 8 bases. Germline assignment: CDR1 SGHDT and CDR2 YYEEEE. This CDR3 has 16 residues. Trimming at V came to 4 bases and at J to 7 bases, leaving 10 bases not matched to a gene. The CDR3 is CASSPLTGGRNSPLHF. As DNA, the CDR3 is TGTGCCAGCAGCCCTTTAACAGGGGGACGCAATTCACCCCTCCACTTT.

The chain recombines TRBV7-3 with TRBJ2-3; 8 bases map to TRBD2. The length of the CDR3 is 15 residues. The V gene end was trimmed by 1 base and the J gene end by 1 base; junction bases not matched to a gene: 1. Germline CDR1 reads SGHTA; CDR2 reads FQGTGA. The CDR3: CASSLRREGTDTQYF. In DNA, the CDR3 is TGTGCCAGCAGCTTAAGGCGGGAGGGCACAGATACGCAGTATTTT.

The chain uses TRBV10-2 and TRBJ1-3; D is undetermined. The V end was cut by 7 bases, the J end by 4 bases, with 11 bases between. The germline CDR1 and CDR2 sequences are WSHSY and SAAADI. The CDR3 totals 13 residues. The CDR3 reads CASKRHTGNTIYF. CDR3 sequence (DNA): TGCGCCAGCAAAAGACATACCGGAAACACCATATATTTT.

This clone appeared a few times. This chain links TRBV19 with TRBJ2-1, with D maybe TRBD2 (6 bases). Germline CDR1 and CDR2: LNHDA and SQIVND (reference sequence). V lost 6 bases and J 4 bases, leaving 13 bases between the germline ends. The CDR3 length is 14 residues. The CDR3 loop reads CASRVRDSYNEQFF. The CDR3 bases are TGTGCCAGTAGAGTTCGGGACTCTTACAATGAGCAGTTCTTC.

The V gene is TRBV5-6, the J gene TRBJ2-7; 7 bases line up with TRBD2. CDR3 size: 15 residues. V was pared by 3 bases and J by 0 bases, with 6 bases of the junction left unmatched. Germline values: CDR1 SGHDT, CDR2 YYEEEE. This CDR3 is CASSWRLADSYEQYF. CDR3 nucleotide sequence: TGTGCCAGCAGCTGGCGCCTAGCGGACTCCTACGAGCAGTACTTC. The full variable domain, completed using reference TRBV5-6 and TRBJ2-7, is DAGVTQSPTHLIKTRGQQVTLRCSPKSGHDTVSWYQQALGQGPQFIFQYYEEEERQRGNFPDRFSGHQFPNYSSELNVNALLLGDSALYLCASSWRLADSYEQYFGPGTRLTVT.

The chain combines TRBV7-3 with TRBJ2-5; 9 bases fit TRBD1. CDR1 SGHTA and CDR2 FQGTGA come from the germline V gene. V was pared by 5 bases and J by 5 bases, with 3 bases of the junction left unmatched. The CDR3 has 13 residues. The CDR3 region is CASSRTGEETQYF. DNA of the CDR3: TGTGCCAGCAGCCGGACAGGGGAGGAGACCCAGTACTTC. Using reference TRBV7-3 and TRBJ2-5 for the parts outside the CDR3, the full variable domain is GAGVSQTPSNKVTEKGKYVELRCDPISGHTALYWYRQSLGQGPEFLIYFQGTGAADDSGLPNDRFFAVRPEGSVSTLKIQRTERGDSAVYLCASSRTGEETQYFGPGTRLLVL.

V gene TRBV19 combines with J gene TRBJ2-1, with 10 bases that match TRBD1. The germline V gene has CDR1 LNHDA and CDR2 SQIVND (reference sequence). With 4 bases clipped from V and 4 bases from J, the junction kept 7 bases outside the gene matches. The CDR3 has 16 amino acids. CDR3 sequence reads: CASSTRQGAYYNEQFF. The CDR3 DNA is TGTGCCAGTAGTACCCGACAGGGGGCATATTACAATGAGCAGTTCTTC.

This chain connects TRBV2 to TRBJ2-3; TRBD2 is a possible D gene (5 bases). V was clipped by 6 bases and J by 4 bases, with 8 bases between them. The CDR3 spans 12 residues. Germline V gene data show CDR1 as SNHLY and CDR2 as FYNNEI. The DNA for the CDR3 is TGTGCCAGCAGGGGAGATCCAGATACGCAGTATTTT. Translating gives CASRGDPDTQYF.

V gene TRBV5-4 combines with J gene TRBJ2-2, with 9 bases lining up with TRBD2. Germline CDR1 and CDR2: SGHNT and YYREEE (reference sequence). V lost 3 bases and J lost 7; bases outside the gene matches: 10. The CDR3 loop spans 16 amino acids. CDR3 nucleotides: TGTGCCAGCAGCTGGGGCGGGACTAGCTCGATCGGGGAGCTGTTTTTT. Translated, it gives CASSWGGTSSIGELFF.

The genes are TRBV28 and TRBJ2-1; tentatively, D is TRBD2 (5 bases). V was pared by 6 bases and J by 14 bases, with 20 bases between. This CDR3 comprises 13 residues. Germline V gene lookup returns CDR1 MDHEN and CDR2 SYDVKM. The CDR3 nucleotides read TGTGCCAGCAGCAGTCCCTCGGCTAGCTACGAGTTCTTC. It specifies CASSSPSASYEFF. Based on the CDR3 plus reference TRBV28 and TRBJ2-1, the full variable domain is DVKVTQSSRYLVKRTGEKVFLECVQDMDHENMFWYRQDPGLGLRLIYFSYDVKMKEKGDIPEGYSVSREKKERFSLILESASTNQTSMYLCASSSPSASYEFFGPGTRLTVL.

The chain has TRBV3-1 (or the pseudogene TRBV3-2) and TRBJ2-4; 15 bases are a match to TRBD2. The CDR3 loop spans 20 amino acids. With V trimmed by 4 bases and J by 3 bases, 13 bases remained unmatched. Germline lookup yields CDR1 LGHDT and CDR2 YNNKEL (reference sequence). CDR3 in amino acids: CASSPRTSGGGLSGKNIQYF. In DNA form, the CDR3 reads TGTGCCAGCAGCCCTCGGACTAGCGGGGGGGGTCTTTCGGGCAAAAACATTCAGTACTTC.

The chain combines TRBV6-5 with TRBJ2-7; D unclear. From germline, CDR1 is MNHEY and CDR2 SVGAGI. The V and J ends lost 0 bases and 5 bases respectively, with 11 bases between them. This CDR3 contains 14 residues. The CDR3 region has the DNA TGTGCCAGCAGTTACTCGAGTGCGCGCGACGAGCAGTACTTC. It translates to CASSYSSARDEQYF.

The CDR3 reads CAWSVRLSYEQYF. CDR3 in DNA: TGTGCCTGGAGTGTCCGGTTGAGTTACGAGCAGTACTTC. The rearrangement joins TRBV30 to TRBJ2-7; no firm D call. Germline lookup yields CDR1 GTSNPN and CDR2 SVGIG (reference sequence). The CDR3 is 13 amino acids. V was trimmed by 0 bases and J by 4 bases, leaving 10 bases between them.

This clone appeared a few times. This rearrangement joins TRBV7-3 to TRBJ1-3, with D unclear. This CDR3 region has 18 residues. CDR1 is SGHTA, CDR2 FQGTGA, per germline. V dropped 5 bases and J dropped 0 bases, with 20 bases sitting between them. The chain's CDR3 is CASSPGGRGTLSGNTIYF. CDR3 sequence (DNA): TGTGCCAGCAGCCCCGGAGGGCGGGGTACCCTCTCTGGAAACACCATATATTTT.

The chain employs TRBV19 and TRBJ2-7; D unresolved. CDR1 is LNHDA, CDR2 SQIVND, per germline (reference sequence). The CDR3 is made up of 15 amino acids. V was cut by 3 bases and J by 1 base, with 13 bases left in between. CDR3 coding DNA: TGTGCCAGTAGTATCCCCGGAGTGTCTTCCTACGAGCAGTACTTC. It codes for CASSIPGVSSYEQYF.

The chain recombines TRBV19 with TRBJ2-7; TRBD2 matches at 13 bases. CDR1 and CDR2 from the germline V gene are LNHDA and SQIVND (reference sequence). The junction had 8 bases not matched to a gene; V was cut back by 6 bases and J by 3 bases. The CDR3 covers 16 residues. The CDR3 spells CASSPRRTSGSYEQYF. CDR3 DNA: TGTGCCAGTAGCCCTAGGAGGACTAGCGGGAGCTACGAGCAGTACTTC.

The chain uses TRBV11-3 and TRBJ2-1; 10 bases are a match to TRBD2. The CDR3 covers 15 residues. Per the germline V gene, CDR1 is SGHNT and CDR2 is YENEEA. The V gene end was trimmed by 1 base and the J gene end by 3 bases; junction bases not matched to a gene: 0. CDR3 sequence (DNA): TGTGCCAGCAGCTTAGGGACTAGCGGCTACAATGAGCAGTTCTTC. Its protein product is CASSLGTSGYNEQFF.

This clone was picked up one time. The V and J genes are TRBV12-3 or TRBV12-4 and TRBJ1-4, with D maybe TRBD1 (5 bases). This CDR3 contains 13 residues. V gave up 5 bases and J gave up 4 bases, with 8 bases separating them. Written as DNA, the CDR3 is TGTGCCAGCAGTAAGGGGCTTAATGAAAAACTGTTTTTT. Translating gives CASSKGLNEKLFF.

CDR3 DNA sequence: TGCGCCAGCAGCCCACGGACAGGGAGCCCCTACGAGCAGTACTTC. It specifies CASSPRTGSPYEQYF. This chain joins TRBV5-1 and TRBJ2-7; 8 nucleotides align to TRBD1. This CDR3 region has 15 residues. The germline V gene has CDR1 SGHRS and CDR2 YFSETQ. V was pared by 4 bases and J by 2 bases, with 8 bases of the junction left unmatched.

The chain carries TRBV7-3 and TRBJ2-1; D is ambiguous. The CDR3 consists of 14 residues. Germline lookup yields CDR1 SGHTA and CDR2 FQGTGA. The V gene lost 0 bases and the J gene lost 6 bases, with 9 bases spanning the gap. For the CDR3, the DNA is TGTGCCAGCAGCTTAACGAGTTGGGCCAATGAGCAGTTCTTC. This translates into CASSLTSWANEQFF. Full variable domain (remainder filled in from reference TRBV7-3 and TRBJ2-1): GAGVSQTPSNKVTEKGKYVELRCDPISGHTALYWYRQSLGQGPEFLIYFQGTGAADDSGLPNDRFFAVRPEGSVSTLKIQRTERGDSAVYLCASSLTSWANEQFFGPGTRLTVL.

This chain connects TRBV29-1 to TRBJ2-1; tentative D call: TRBD1 (5 bases). This CDR3 comprises 15 residues. In germline, CDR1 is SQVTM, CDR2 ANQGSEA. Trimming cost V 8 bases and J 2 bases, with 19 bases left between them. CDR3 sequence: CSTAEDTSTYNEQFF. CDR3 coding DNA: TGCAGCACCGCCGAGGACACCTCGACCTACAATGAGCAGTTCTTC.

A single count supports this clone. The genes are TRBV28 and TRBJ1-4; no firm D call. The V end was cut by 5 bases, the J end by 0 bases, with 10 bases between. This CDR3 comprises 15 residues. The germline gives CDR1 MDHEN, CDR2 SYDVKM. This CDR3 is CASSRRTPTNEKLFF. CDR3 bases: TGTGCCAGCAGTAGAAGGACTCCAACTAATGAAAAACTGTTTTTT.

The chain recombines TRBV4-2 with TRBJ1-2, with D tentatively TRBD1 (6 bases). The CDR3 covers 13 residues. V lost 1 base and J lost 7, with 10 bases in between. Germline assignment: CDR1 LGHNA and CDR2 YNFKEQ. The chain's CDR3 is CASSQAGGPGYTF. In DNA, the CDR3 is TGTGCCAGCAGCCAAGCGGGGGGGCCTGGCTACACCTTC.

V and J are TRBV5-1 and TRBJ1-1; 7 bases align to TRBD1. V shed 6 bases and J 1 base; nucleotides not matched to a gene: 6. Germline CDR1 and CDR2: SGHRS and YFSETQ. The CDR3 length is 14 residues. The CDR3, as DNA: TGCGCCAGCACCTTAGGGACAGCGAACACTGAAGCTTTCTTT. Translation: CASTLGTANTEAFF.

The genes are TRBV4-1 and TRBJ2-1, with 9 bases aligning to TRBD2. Trimming took 2 bases from V and 5 from J; bases not matched to a gene: 4. The CDR3 sequence is 15 residues long. In germline, CDR1 is MGHRA, CDR2 YSYEKL. CDR3 protein: CASSQLAGQNNEQFF. For the CDR3, the DNA is TGCGCCAGCAGCCAACTAGCGGGGCAAAACAATGAGCAGTTCTTC.

This clone was seen a single time. The gene calls are TRBV7-2 and TRBJ2-7, with no clear D. CDR3 length: 15 residues. V was clipped by 5 bases and J by 1 base, with 15 bases between them. Looked up from germline, CDR1 is SGHTA and CDR2 is FQGNSA. The CDR3 bases are TGTGCCAGCAGCCCTTATATAGTAATTTCCTACGAGCAGTACTTC. It is translated as CASSPYIVISYEQYF.

This clone came up once. The rearrangement links TRBV4-1 to TRBJ2-3; 8 nucleotides align to TRBD2. V shed 4 bases and J 5 bases; nucleotides not matched to a gene: 8. The CDR3 loop spans 15 amino acids. The germline V gene encodes CDR1 MGHRA and CDR2 YSYEKL. CDR3 protein: CASSLRGGGQDTQYF. DNA for the CDR3: TGCGCCAGCAGCCTACGGGGGGGCGGGCAAGATACGCAGTATTTT.

This clone was observed once. The genes are TRBV13 and TRBJ2-3, with 9 bases lining up with TRBD2. The CDR3 covers 18 residues. J lost 0 bases, V lost 1 base, and 8 bases had no gene match. Germline values: CDR1 PRHDT, CDR2 FYEKMQ (reference sequence). The DNA for the CDR3 is TGTGCCAGCAGCTTAGAAGGACTAGCGACGGCTAGCACAGATACGCAGTATTTT. Protein sequence: CASSLEGLATASTDTQYF.